This TCR beta chain was identified in a study of blood T cell repertoires in COVID-19. Study summary: Donors in the United States, Italy and Spain gave samples during acute or convalescent COVID-19. Nucleic acid was either cDNA or gDNA, and it came from T cells, B-cell-depleted T cells, or PBMCs.

V lost 7 bases, J lost 1 base, and 3 bases stayed unmatched. In germline, CDR1 is MNHEY, CDR2 SVGEGT. The CDR3 is 15 amino acids. Authors' data handling: Counts of nucleated cells, estimated from reference gene primer amplification, were obtained. Profiled with immunoSEQ multiplex PCR; TCRdb holds only in-frame clones, not every one. V and J calls and clone size are those listed in that table; D and trimming were worked out from the DNA. The sample includes some 110,000 clones, around four fifths of them seen just once. This clonotype originated in a man aged 60 to 75 with acute or convalescent COVID-19. This chain joins TRBV6-2 or TRBV6-3 and TRBJ2-2; 10 nucleotides agree with TRBD2. The sample taken for sequencing was peripheral blood. In DNA form, the CDR3 reads TGTGCCAGCACCCCTAGCGGGAGGAACACCGGGGAGCTGTTTTTT. Its protein is CASTPSGRNTGELFF.